This T cell receptor (beta chain) is drawn from a study of STAT3 mutations in large granular lymphocyte leukemia. Worth noting for this clone: What it binds is not known.

Germline V CDR1 and CDR2: SQVTM, ANQGSEA. This CDR3 has 13 amino acids. Trimming removed 1 base at V and 3 bases at J, with 10 bases between. Points from the study as a whole: Every T-cell large granular lymphocyte leukemia patient had at least one immunodominant TCR beta clonotype.

TCRdb's table, derived via immunoSEQ multiplex PCR, lists solely in-frame clones and lacks some. The table has about 10,000 clones, about 85% seen once. The receptor comes from a man between 60 and 70 years old with T-cell large granular lymphocyte leukemia. Some clones in this sample may be carry-over from other donors' samples. Sequencing used peripheral blood mononuclear cells. This rearrangement joins TRBV29-1 to TRBJ2-7; D may correspond to TRBD1 or TRBD2 (5 bases each). The CDR3 here is CSVEGGTRYEQYF. CDR3 in DNA: TGCAGCGTTGAAGGTGGGACCCGCTACGAGCAGTACTTC.